The next 23 T cell receptor beta chains were all read from a single sample in a study of T cell responses to AZD1222 COVID-19 vaccine. Sequenced by immunoSEQ multiplex PCR; TCRdb stores in-frame clones only, minus some. The sample records fewer than 130,000 clones, roughly 87% being singletons. The sample was peripheral blood, taken 28 days after the second AZD1222 dose. The origin of the receptors is an adult who received the AZD1222 COVID-19 vaccine.

The J gene is TRBJ1-1, the V gene TRBV28; the D gene is possibly TRBD1 (5 bases). Germline-derived CDR1 and CDR2 are MDHEN and SYDVKM. The germline V and J ends were trimmed by 2 bases and 3 bases, with 10 bases remaining between them. The CDR3 is 14 amino acids. The CDR3 DNA reads TGTGCCAGCAGTTTAAAGGGAGGGGACACTGAAGCTTTCTTT. The encoded protein is CASSLKGGDTEAFF. The full variable domain, with the rest looked up from reference TRBV28 and TRBJ1-1, is DVKVTQSSRYLVKRTGEKVFLECVQDMDHENMFWYRQDPGLGLRLIYFSYDVKMKEKGDIPEGYSVSREKKERFSLILESASTNQTSMYLCASSLKGGDTEAFFGQGTRLTVV.

The table lists this clone with a few counts. A junction boundary mismatches the germline segment, possibly from a read error. The gene calls are TRBV28 and TRBJ1-4; D possibly corresponds to TRBD1 (6 bases). The length of the CDR3 is 12 residues. Germline loops: CDR1 MDHEN, CDR2 SYDVKM. This chain's CDR3 is CASRGTGRFRDF. CDR3 nucleotides: TGTGCCAGCAGGGGCACAGGGCGGTTCCGGGATTTT.

The J gene is TRBJ1-4, the V gene TRBV28, with 9 nucleotides matching TRBD1. Looked up from germline, CDR1 is MDHEN and CDR2 is SYDVKM. Unmatched junction bases numbered 17, after V lost 8 bases and J lost 7 bases. CDR3 size: 17 residues. The CDR3: CASGNPGQGGVGEKLFF. The CDR3 region has the DNA TGTGCCAGCGGGAATCCGGGACAGGGAGGGGTAGGTGAAAAACTGTTTTTT.

Points on this clone: This CDR3 is also generated by other DNA sequences in the sample. The chain couples TRBV5-1 to TRBJ2-1, with TRBD2 matching over 15 bases. This CDR3 region has 15 residues. The V gene's germline CDR1 is SGHRS and CDR2 YFSETQ. With 4 bases clipped from V and 7 bases from J, the junction kept 3 bases outside the gene matches. Here the CDR3 DNA reads TGCGCCAGCAGCCTGGGACTAGCGGGAGGTAATGAGCAGTTCTTC. As protein: CASSLGLAGGNEQFF. Using reference TRBV5-1 and TRBJ2-1 for the parts outside the CDR3, the full variable domain is KAGVTQTPRYLIKTRGQQVTLSCSPISGHRSVSWYQQTPGQGLQFLFEYFSETQRNKGNFPGRFSGRQFSNSRSEMNVSTLELGDSALYLCASSLGLAGGNEQFFGPGTRLTVL.

J is TRBJ2-2 and V is TRBV21-1; the DNA was not used to check the table's D call, TRBD2. TRBV21-1 represents a pseudogene. The CDR3 extends over 20 amino acids. The CDR3 is CASSIALAGGPITNTGELFF. The DNA for the CDR3 is TGTGCCAGCAGCATCGCCCTAGCGGGAGGCCCCATTACGAACACCGGGGAGCTGTTTTTT.

The chain links TRBV10-3 to TRBJ2-7; no definite D call. There are 12 residues in the CDR3. V dropped 2 bases and J dropped 4 bases, with 6 bases sitting between them. Germline CDR1 reads ENHRY; CDR2 reads SYGVKD. The CDR3 sequence is CAISEDDYEQYF. The CDR3 bases are TGTGCCATCAGTGAGGATGATTACGAGCAGTACTTC.

This chain links TRBV3-1 (or the pseudogene TRBV3-2) with TRBJ2-5; D assignment may be TRBD1 or TRBD2 (5 bases each). The germline V gene encodes CDR1 LGHDT and CDR2 YNNKEL (reference sequence). The CDR3 has 14 amino acids. V lost 1 base and J lost 1, with 7 bases in between. The CDR3 sequence: CASSQVGTQETQYF. CDR3 nucleotide sequence: TGTGCCAGCAGCCAAGTGGGGACCCAAGAGACCCAGTACTTC.

The chain is built from TRBV5-4 and TRBJ1-5, with D perhaps matching TRBD1 (6 bases). The CDR3 spans 16 residues. Trimming removed 0 bases at V and 7 bases at J, with 17 bases between. The germline V gene encodes CDR1 SGHNT and CDR2 YYREEE (reference sequence). DNA for the CDR3: TGTGCCAGCAGCTTGGGTGGGGGCGCATCAAGGCAGCCCCAGCATTTT. Encoded protein: CASSLGGGASRQPQHF.

The genes are TRBV19 and TRBJ1-4, with 12 positions matching TRBD1. This CDR3 contains 14 residues. With V trimmed by 9 bases and J by 7 bases, 6 bases remained unmatched. Germline V gene lookup returns CDR1 LNHDA and CDR2 SQIVND (reference sequence). This CDR3 is CASRDRGLSEKLFF. CDR3 sequence (DNA): TGTGCCAGCCGGGACAGGGGGCTTTCTGAAAAACTGTTTTTT.

The chain carries TRBV19 and TRBJ2-2; 7 nucleotides match TRBD2. This CDR3 region has 18 residues. J lost 1 base, V lost 5 bases, and 13 bases had no gene match. CDR1 and CDR2 (germline): LNHDA, SQIVND (reference sequence). The CDR3 loop reads CASSPGRGGSMNTGELFF. DNA of the CDR3: TGTGCCAGTAGTCCCGGAAGGGGCGGGAGCATGAACACCGGGGAGCTGTTTTTT.

CDR3 nucleotide sequence: TGCAGCGTTCCAGGACAGGGGGGTGGCTACACCTTC. Translating it yields CSVPGQGGGYTF. This rearrangement joins TRBV29-1 to TRBJ1-2; 10 bases are shared with TRBD1. Germline V gene data show CDR1 as SQVTM and CDR2 as ANQGSEA. Trimming removed 5 bases from V and 7 bases from J; junction bases left unmatched: 4. CDR3 length equals 12 residues.

The chain uses TRBV18 and TRBJ2-6; D uncertain. The V and J ends lost 5 bases and 0 bases respectively, with 11 bases between them. The CDR3 covers 16 residues. Germline CDR1 is KGHSH and CDR2 is LQKENI. The CDR3 nucleotides are TGTGCCAGCTCAGTTAGGGTCAGCTCTGGGGCCAACGTCCTGACTTTC. This encodes CASSVRVSSGANVLTF.

The DNA of the CDR3 is TGTGCCAGTAACAGGGTGAACACTGAAGCTTTCTTT. The encoded protein is CASNRVNTEAFF. V and J are TRBV19 and TRBJ1-1; maybe TRBD1 (6 bases). Germline values: CDR1 LNHDA, CDR2 SQIVND (reference sequence). There are 12 residues in the CDR3. Trimming shortened V by 7 bases and J by 0 bases, and 6 bases separated the two germline ends. Full variable domain (outside the CDR3, taken from reference TRBV19 and TRBJ1-1): DGGITQSPKYLFRKEGQNVTLSCEQNLNHDAMYWYRQDPGQGLRLIYYSQIVNDFQKGDIAEGYSVSREKKESFPLTVTSAQKNPTAFYLCASNRVNTEAFFGQGTRLTVV.

The chain is built from TRBV18 and TRBJ2-2; 7 bases agree with TRBD2. Germline CDR1 is KGHSH and CDR2 is LQKENI. There are 17 residues in the CDR3. V lost 0 bases and J lost 2; bases outside the gene matches: 6. The CDR3, as DNA: TGTGCCAGCTCACCACCCGGGGGGAAACCTAACACCGGGGAGCTGTTTTTT. It encodes CASSPPGGKPNTGELFF.

This chain joins TRBV7-2 and TRBJ1-1, with a weak D call TRBD1 (6 bases). V dropped 3 bases and J dropped 8 bases, with 22 bases sitting between them. Germline CDR1 is SGHTA and CDR2 is FQGNSA. CDR3 length equals 16 residues. For the CDR3, the DNA is TGTGCCAGCAGCTTCGCCCGGGGGGGGACAAACCCCGAAGCTTTCTTT. This gives the protein CASSFARGGTNPEAFF. The full variable domain, its missing parts supplied by reference TRBV7-2 and TRBJ1-1, is GAGVSQSPSNKVTEKGKDVELRCDPISGHTALYWYRQSLGQGLEFLIYFQGNSAPDKSGLPSDRFSAERTGGSVSTLTIQRTQQEDSAVYLCASSFARGGTNPEAFFGQGTRLTVV.

J is TRBJ1-5 and V is TRBV6-5; a possible D gene is TRBD1 (6 bases). The CDR3 is made up of 14 amino acids. Trimming stripped 11 bases from V and 4 bases from J, with 18 bases between. Germline-derived CDR1 and CDR2 are MNHEY and SVGAGI. CDR3 region: CAARGGGGNQPQHF. The CDR3 bases are TGTGCCGCCCGGGGAGGGGGGGGAAATCAGCCCCAGCATTTT.

This clone was recorded a few times. The chain joins TRBV27 to TRBJ1-6; 7 nucleotides match TRBD1. V shed 1 base, J shed 7 bases, and the junction held 10 bases outside the gene matches. The CDR3 spans 17 residues. Germline CDR1 reads MNHEY; CDR2 reads SMNVEV (reference sequence). CDR3 amino acids: CASSLFLDRSGNSPLHF. In nucleotides, the CDR3 is TGTGCCAGCAGTTTATTTTTGGACAGGAGTGGGAATTCACCCCTCCACTTT.

This chain joins TRBV2 and TRBJ1-2; 11 bases align to TRBD1. V gave up 4 bases and J gave up 6 bases; unmatched junction bases: 4. This CDR3 contains 14 residues. Germline CDR1 and CDR2: SNHLY and FYNNEI. The CDR3 region is CASSGTGGSNGYTF. The CDR3 DNA reads as TGTGCCAGCAGTGGGACAGGGGGCAGCAATGGCTACACCTTC.

The chain combines TRBV5-6 with TRBJ1-4, with D perhaps TRBD1 (5 bases). The CDR3 consists of 15 residues. V was trimmed by 0 bases and J by 4 bases, leaving 10 bases between them. CDR1 and CDR2 from the germline V gene are SGHDT and YYEEEE. CDR3 loop: CASSLASGDNEKLFF. The CDR3 DNA reads TGTGCCAGCAGCTTGGCCTCGGGGGATAATGAAAAACTGTTTTTT.

J is TRBJ1-1 and V is TRBV25-1; 9 positions match TRBD1. The ends lost 6 bases at V and 3 bases at J; junction bases unmatched: 8. This CDR3 has 15 amino acids. Germline CDR1 MGHDK, CDR2 SYGVNS. The CDR3 nucleotides read TGTGCCAGCAGCGCACTAGGACAGGGGCACACTGAAGCTTTCTTT. This translates into CASSALGQGHTEAFF. Full variable domain (missing parts from reference TRBV25-1 and TRBJ1-1): EADIYQTPRYLVIGTGKKITLECSQTMGHDKMYWYQQDPGMELHLIHYSYGVNSTEKGDLSSESTVSRIRTEHFPLTLESARPSHTSQYLCASSALGQGHTEAFFGQGTRLTVV.

This sequence joins TRBV2 and TRBJ2-1; D is uncertain. Per germline, CDR1 SNHLY and CDR2 FYNNEI. Trimming cost V 2 bases and J 4 bases, with 6 bases left between them. The CDR3 runs to 13 residues. The CDR3, as DNA: TGTGCCAGCAGTGAAACAAATTACAATGAGCAGTTCTTC. Its protein product is CASSETNYNEQFF.

The chain carries TRBV9 and TRBJ2-5, with TRBD2 identical over 8 bases. CDR1 SGDLS and CDR2 YYNGEE come from the germline V gene. V trimming: 0 bases; J trimming: 2 bases; junction bases outside the gene matches: 3. The CDR3 totals 15 residues. CDR3 region: CASSVGTSGQETQYF. Written as DNA, the CDR3 is TGTGCCAGCAGCGTAGGCACTAGCGGACAAGAGACCCAGTACTTC.

The chain recombines TRBV5-4 with TRBJ2-2, with no clear D. V was cut by 5 bases and J by 2 bases, with 16 bases left in between. The CDR3 extends over 16 amino acids. CDR1 SGHNT and CDR2 YYREEE come from the germline V gene (reference sequence). CDR3 protein: CASSSPPLGNTGELFF. The CDR3 bases are TGTGCCAGCAGTTCGCCGCCCTTAGGTAACACCGGGGAGCTGTTTTTT.